These T cell receptor beta chains were read from a single sample in a study of beta chain features in type 1 diabetes. Assay used: immunoSEQ multiplex PCR; TCRdb lists only in-frame clones, some missing. The repertoire includes fewer than 150,000 clones, 6.9% of them detected once, and around 1.5% sits in the top ten. Sequenced material: central memory CD4+ T cells from blood. The receptor source for this set is a woman younger than 45 in good health. Each CDR3 is given with its conserved first and last residue. The order of the fields is V gene, J gene, clone size, D gene, CDR3 protein, CDR3 DNA. A D gene is named only where the DNA matches it firmly. The size field is filled for only some rows; it gives once, few, many or a size class.

TRBV7-2	TRBJ1-2	few	NA	CASSLSPGWVGGYTF	TGTGCCAGCAGCTTAAGTCCAGGGTGGGTAGGTGGCTACACCTTC
TRBV6-6	TRBJ2-3	few	NA	CASSYSRNRATDTQYF	TGTGCCAGCAGTTACTCGAGGAACAGGGCTACAGATACGCAGTATTTT
TRBV11-1	TRBJ2-5	NA	NA	CASSFERAETQYF	TGTGCCAGCAGCTTCGAACGAGCAGAGACCCAGTACTTC
TRBV28	TRBJ1-2	few	NA	CASSSRKSGLLSDGYTF	TGTGCCAGCAGTTCCCGAAAATCGGGACTCCTGTCGGATGGCTACACCTTC
TRBV11-2	TRBJ2-5	NA	TRBD2	CASSLGQGGWKTQYF	TGTGCCAGCAGCTTAGGGCAGGGAGGGTGGAAGACCCAGTACTTC
TRBV4-2	TRBJ2-1	few	NA	CASSQDRGQYNEQFF	TGTGCCAGCAGCCAAGATCGAGGCCAGTACAATGAGCAGTTCTTC
TRBV7-8	TRBJ1-5	NA	NA	CASSKSSVALGQPQHF	TGTGCCAGCAGCAAATCAAGCGTAGCTTTAGGTCAGCCCCAGCATTTT
TRBV7-2	TRBJ1-5	few	TRBD1	CASSLTGWNQPQHF	TGTGCCAGCAGCCTGACAGGGTGGAATCAGCCCCAGCATTTT
TRBV4-3	TRBJ2-2	NA	TRBD2	CASSVGLAGGRDTGELFF	TGCGCCAGCAGCGTCGGACTAGCGGGAGGGAGGGACACCGGGGAGCTGTTTTTT
TRBV7-9	TRBJ2-1	NA	NA	CASTREGGSNEQFF	TGTGCCAGCACCAGGGAAGGGGGAAGCAATGAGCAGTTCTTC
TRBV15	TRBJ1-5	few	TRBD1	CATSTGTGGGNQPQHF	TGTGCCACCAGCACCGGGACAGGGGGTGGCAATCAGCCCCAGCATTTT
TRBV7-2	TRBJ2-1	many	TRBD1	CASSRDRGTYNEQFF	TGTGCCAGCAGCCGGGACAGGGGCACATACAATGAGCAGTTCTTC
TRBV4-3	TRBJ1-2	few	NA	CASSQDVEPLRGYTF	TGCGCCAGCAGCCAAGACGTCGAACCTTTGCGGGGCTACACCTTC